The clone carrying this T cell receptor beta chain was detected many times. Its matching antigen is unknown. The germline gives CDR1 SGHVS, CDR2 FQNEAQ. CDR3 length: 17 residues. The V end was cut by 5 bases, the J end by 3 bases, with 19 bases between. This entry belongs to a study of CD8 T cells in ankylosing spondylitis. With molecular barcodes, quantitative 5'-RACE was used to make the TCR beta libraries. MiXCR, run by TCRdb on the 5' RACE reads, gives a single entry per CDR3 protein. The table lists about 36,000 distinct CDR3 sequences, 4.5% to 6% of them singletons. Points from the study as a whole: About 8 highly homologous variants made up a TCR beta motif, and this motif appeared characteristic of ankylosing spondylitis blood. Disease-linked clones were reportedly significantly enriched in matched ankylosing spondylitis synovial fluid. CD8+ by phenotype, disease-linked clones were relatively rare in peripheral blood.

The chain is built from TRBV7-8 and TRBJ2-2; D gene unclear. Sequencing was done on a sample of blood, either unsorted or a sorted T cell fraction (not recorded which). This receptor was taken from a male donor with ankylosing spondylitis or in good health (not recorded which). CDR3 DNA sequence: TGTGCCAGCAGCCCTAAATTGAGCAGGTTGGACACCGGGGAGCTGTTTTTT. Its protein is CASSPKLSRLDTGELFF.